This is a list of T cell receptor beta chains from one sample in a study of blood T cell repertoires in COVID-19. Some clones are missing from TCRdb's copy, which holds only in-frame ones; the method was immunoSEQ multiplex PCR. The data contain tens of thousands of clones, roughly nine tenths of them seen just once; the ten biggest clones take up over 0.95%. The source material was peripheral blood. The receptors were sampled from a man in his fifties or sixties with acute or convalescent COVID-19. The CDR3 runs from the conserved cysteine through the conserved F or W.

>TRBJ2-3|TRBV5-1
CASTRAGVADTQYF
>TRBJ1-2|TRBV12-5
CASGLVSYGYTF
>TRBJ1-2|TRBV9
CASSVDGYYGYTF
>TRBJ2-7|TRBV9
CASSVSGTGSDEQYF
>TRBJ2-7|TRBV5-1
CASQYEVGSYEQYF
>TRBJ1-4|TRBV5-4
CASSRDNNNEKLFF
>TRBJ2-2|TRBV7-9
CASSRDRGRNTGELFF
>TRBJ1-5|TRBV3-1/TRBV3-2
CASSPGTGGLGQPQHF
>TRBJ1-6|TRBV18
CASSPHGGIDSPLHF
>TRBJ1-2|TRBV12-3/TRBV12-4
CASSSSQRDRAF
>TRBJ1-5|TRBV6-2/TRBV6-3
CASSYSRAFNQPQHF
>TRBJ2-2|TRBV27
CASSLVGTGYTGELFF
>TRBJ2-4|TRBV14
CASSQYEGRIDIQYF
>TRBJ1-1|TRBV6-5
CASRRDRGRNTEAFF
>TRBJ1-1|TRBV6-5
CASSRDGRNTEAFF
>TRBJ1-1|TRBV5-1
CASARVTNTEAFF
>TRBJ1-2|TRBV2
CAIDRISNYGYTF
>TRBJ2-3|TRBV30
CAWSSLAGGGTDTQYF
>TRBJ1-1|TRBV5-1
CASSLKVRETEAFF
>TRBJ2-5|TRBV5-1
CASSSPGLDKGTQYF
>TRBJ2-7|TRBV5-1
CASSSTGHYEQYF
>TRBJ2-7|TRBV18
CASSPSQGGGQYF
>TRBJ2-1|TRBV19
CASSNRGGSGNEQFF
>TRBJ1-1|TRBV9
CASSVFGTGGTEAFF
>TRBJ2-2|TRBV10-3
CAISEQGKYTGELFF
>TRBJ1-2|TRBV7-6
CASSLEAGGGYGYTF
>TRBJ1-3|TRBV28
CATHTRTGSSGNTIYF
>TRBJ2-7|TRBV19
CASSITGGGHEQYF
>TRBJ2-2|TRBV14
CASSPRLTGTGELFF
>TRBJ2-7|TRBV6-6
CASSSLPGQRAINF
>TRBJ1-4|TRBV27
CASSPQGGSAEKLFF
>TRBJ2-7|TRBV6-5
CASRSRQGAEQYF
>TRBJ2-1|TRBV5-3
CARSSPGTERFWSNEQFF
>TRBJ1-6|TRBV19
CASNPEGRNSPLHF
>TRBJ1-5|TRBV10-2
CASSESLKDRGYNQPQHF
>TRBJ1-1|TRBV6-6
CASSRGGMGTEAFF
>TRBJ1-2|TRBV5-1
CASSRAGTGLDYTF
>TRBJ2-1|TRBV6-5
CASSYSWQGLGREQFF
>TRBJ1-6|TRBV4-2
CASSHLGGTGGAGHNSPLHF
>TRBJ2-5|TRBV24-1
CATSDFEETQYF
>TRBJ1-5|TRBV19
CASSITGTGLINQPQHF
>TRBJ2-5|TRBV5-6
CASSTPLGEGVETQYF
>TRBJ1-3|TRBV6-5
CASSYSRDSPGNTIYF
>TRBJ1-5|TRBV27
CASSLNTGGNQPQHF
>TRBJ1-4|TRBV5-4
CASSLTGATNEKLFF
>TRBJ1-1|TRBV5-1
CASSLAAGMNTEAFF
>TRBJ1-2|TRBV5-1
CASSIRRGEGGYTF